This TCR beta chain derives from a study of breast tumors, draining lymph nodes, adjacent tissues. Breast cancer patients provided tissue from their axillary draining lymph nodes. This CDR3 is built from 13 residues. The ends were cut back, 7 bases at V and 3 bases at J, with 11 bases in the middle. Germline CDR1 is SNHLY and CDR2 is FYNNEI. General study results and limits: Tumor T cell lymph node origin was a supported hypothesis, not proven.

From the multiplex PCR reads, TCRdb called clonotypes with MiXCR, one entry per CDR3 protein. In the table there are roughly 220,000 distinct CDR3 sequences, less than 45% of which are singletons. This clonotype was detected ten times or more. The antigen is undetermined. J is TRBJ2-3 and V is TRBV2; perhaps TRBD1 as D (6 bases). The TCR comes from a female donor with breast cancer. Some clones in this sample may be carry-over from other donors' samples. Sequenced sample: axillary lymph node tissue. The CDR3 region is CASTGEWTDTQYF. The CDR3 DNA is TGTGCCAGCACAGGGGAATGGACAGATACGCAGTATTTT.